A selection of T cell receptor beta chains follows, all from one sample in a study of blood T cell repertoires in COVID-19. Clones were sequenced by immunoSEQ multiplex PCR, and TCRdb holds only the in-frame ones, with some missing. Among some 300,000 clones listed, 70% to 90% were seen once. Sequenced input: PBMCs or T cells enriched from blood (not recorded which). The receptor source for this set is a woman aged 25 to 39 who had recovered from COVID-19. Both conserved end residues are part of each CDR3. The D gene is left open where the match is weak. For some rows the clone size is stated as once, few or many, or as a class when expanded; others skip it.

D	V	size	J	CDR3	DNA
NA	TRBV30	once	TRBJ2-1	CAWSGSGNEQFF	TGTGCCTGGAGCGGAAGCGGGAATGAGCAGTTCTTC
NA	TRBV5-6	NA	TRBJ1-2	CASSLVVGQRYGYTF	TGTGCCAGCAGCTTGGTGGTAGGACAGCGCTATGGCTACACCTTC
NA	TRBV21-1	NA	TRBJ2-1	CASTRSGGMAYNEQFF	TGTGCCAGCACCAGATCGGGAGGGATGGCCTACAATGAGCAGTTCTTC
NA	TRBV5-6	NA	TRBJ2-1	CASSLRGSSYNEQFF	TGTGCCAGCAGCTTGCGCGGATCTTCATACAATGAGCAGTTCTTC
NA	TRBV28	NA	TRBJ1-1	CASSLTLDTEAFF	TGTGCCAGCAGTTTAACTCTCGACACTGAAGCTTTCTTT
TRBD2	TRBV10-3	NA	TRBJ2-1	CAISDPLQGGRAHEQFF	TGTGCCATCAGTGACCCTCTTCAAGGCGGGAGGGCCCATGAGCAGTTCTTC
NA	TRBV6-5	NA	TRBJ2-3	CASRPGTRWTQYF	TGTGCCAGCAGACCCGGGACACGGTGGACACAGTATTTT
NA	TRBV5-1	NA	TRBJ1-3	CASSPTQGTGNTIYF	TGCGCCAGCAGCCCTACTCAGGGGACTGGAAACACCATATATTTT
NA	TRBV15	NA	TRBJ2-1	CATSRTLGGAPNEQFF	TGTGCCACCAGCAGGACCCTCGGCGGGGCCCCCAATGAGCAGTTCTTC
TRBD2	TRBV28	NA	TRBJ2-7	CASSLSGAGEEQYF	TGTGCCAGCAGTTTAAGCGGCGCGGGGGAGGAGCAGTACTTC
NA	TRBV28	NA	TRBJ1-1	CASRAVMNTEAFF	TGTGCCAGCAGGGCGGTAATGAACACTGAAGCTTTCTTT
TRBD1	TRBV2	NA	TRBJ2-5	CASARDRGLETQYF	TGTGCCAGCGCCCGAGACAGGGGTTTAGAGACCCAGTACTTC
NA	TRBV11-3	NA	TRBJ2-2	CASSLDHRELFF	TGTGCCAGCAGCTTAGATCACAGGGAGCTGTTTTTT
NA	TRBV6-5	NA	TRBJ1-2	CASSYLLQGGYTF	TGTGCCAGCAGTTACCTACTACAGGGTGGCTACACCTTC
NA	TRBV30	once	TRBJ2-2	CAWSTGWGGELFF	TGTGCCTGGAGTACAGGGTGGGGCGGGGAGCTGTTTTTT
NA	TRBV28	NA	TRBJ2-7	CASSLSGAGPRYEQYF	TGTGCCAGCAGTTTAAGTGGGGCAGGGCCTCGTTACGAGCAGTACTTC
NA	TRBV30	NA	TRBJ1-6	CAWSVRQDSPLHF	TGTGCCTGGAGTGTCAGGCAGGATTCACCCCTCCACTTT
NA	TRBV3-1/TRBV3-2	NA	TRBJ2-7	CASSQDIGAEQYF	TGTGCCAGCAGCCAAGATATTGGGGCCGAGCAGTACTTC
NA	TRBV6-5	NA	TRBJ1-2	CASSGLLSGYTF	TGTGCCAGCAGCGGGTTACTGAGTGGCTACACCTTC
TRBD2	TRBV5-1	NA	TRBJ2-3	CASRRVAGGSEDTQYF	TGCGCCAGCAGAAGGGTAGCGGGAGGGTCTGAAGATACGCAGTATTTT
TRBD1	TRBV5-1	NA	TRBJ1-2	CASSTVPGQSDGYTF	TGCGCCAGCAGCACGGTGCCGGGACAGTCTGATGGCTACACCTTC
NA	TRBV5-1	few	TRBJ1-1	CASSSGLGTFF	TGCGCCAGCAGCTCGGGACTCGGGACTTTCTTT
TRBD2	TRBV5-1	NA	TRBJ2-3	CASSFGLATDTQYF	TGCGCCAGCAGCTTTGGACTAGCTACAGATACGCAGTATTTT
NA	TRBV28	few	TRBJ1-1	CASSLVQNTEAFF	TGTGCCAGCAGTTTAGTCCAGAACACTGAAGCTTTCTTT
NA	TRBV7-9	NA	TRBJ1-4	CASTHSEKLFF	TGTGCCAGCACGCATTCTGAAAAACTGTTTTTT
TRBD2	TRBV5-1	NA	TRBJ2-3	CASSLRGSGSTDTQYF	TGCGCCAGCAGCTTGCGGGGTAGCGGGAGCACAGATACGCAGTATTTT
NA	TRBV5-1	once	TRBJ2-3	CASSSGDTQYF	TGCGCCAGCAGCTCAGGAGATACGCAGTATTTT
NA	TRBV7-2	NA	TRBJ2-1	CASSLGTASNEQFF	TGTGCCAGCAGCTTAGGGACTGCAAGCAATGAGCAGTTCTTC
TRBD1	TRBV28	NA	TRBJ1-1	CASSLARTGTTEAFF	TGTGCCAGCAGTTTGGCTAGGACAGGGACCACTGAAGCTTTCTTT
NA	TRBV19	NA	TRBJ1-5	CASSPGGNQPQHF	TGTGCCTCTTCCCCAGGGGGCAATCAGCCCCAGCATTTT
NA	TRBV5-1	NA	TRBJ1-2	CATLGPYGYTF	TGCGCCACCCTGGGGCCCTATGGCTACACCTTC
NA	TRBV19	NA	TRBJ1-2	CASSPVVGRRVDGYTF	TGTGCCAGTAGTCCCGTCGTAGGTCGCAGGGTGGATGGCTACACCTTC
TRBD1	TRBV28	NA	TRBJ1-6	CASSFKRGHNSPLHF	TGTGCCAGCAGTTTCAAAAGGGGGCACAATTCACCCCTCCACTTT
NA	TRBV7-2	NA	TRBJ2-3	CASSEQVSSTDTQYF	TGTGCCAGCAGCGAGCAGGTATCTAGCACAGATACGCAGTATTTT
NA	TRBV4-1	NA	TRBJ2-7	CASSQDQVSAYEQYF	TGCGCCAGCAGCCAAGATCAAGTTAGTGCGTACGAGCAGTACTTC
TRBD1	TRBV5-1	NA	TRBJ2-3	CASSPGGGTDTQYF	TGCGCCAGCAGCCCAGGGGGAGGCACAGATACGCAGTATTTT
TRBD1	TRBV19	NA	TRBJ1-5	CASSTGTGGSNQPQHF	TGTGCCAGTAGTACCGGGACAGGGGGTAGCAATCAGCCCCAGCATTTT
NA	TRBV5-1	NA	TRBJ1-2	CASSIGLGYTF	TGCGCCAGCAGCATAGGACTTGGCTACACCTTC
NA	TRBV5-3	NA	TRBJ1-2	CARSFQGSGGYTF	TGTGCCAGAAGCTTCCAGGGATCCGGTGGCTACACCTTC
NA	TRBV28	NA	TRBJ1-4	CASSLGGPNEKLFF	TGTGCCAGCAGTTTAGGGGGCCCCAATGAAAAACTGTTTTTT
TRBD2	TRBV27	NA	TRBJ2-1	CASSSNSLAGGPTSSYNEQFF	TGTGCCAGCAGTTCTAACTCACTAGCGGGAGGGCCTACAAGCTCCTACAATGAGCAGTTCTTC
NA	TRBV4-3	NA	TRBJ2-3	CASSQDLGRARPDTQYF	TGCGCCAGCAGCCAAGATCTCGGCAGGGCGAGGCCAGATACGCAGTATTTT
TRBD1	TRBV28	NA	TRBJ1-5	CASSDRGGGVSQPQHF	TGTGCCAGCAGTGACAGGGGAGGTGGAGTTAGTCAGCCCCAGCATTTT
TRBD2	TRBV7-7	NA	TRBJ2-3	CASSLAAGGPLGTDTQYF	TGTGCCAGCAGCTTAGCGGCGGGAGGGCCACTAGGGACAGATACGCAGTATTTT
NA	TRBV5-1	NA	TRBJ2-1	CASSLVRLGLDNEQFF	TGCGCCAGCAGCTTGGTTAGGCTAGGTCTAGACAATGAGCAGTTCTTC
NA	TRBV6-4	NA	TRBJ1-5	CASTKGWQGQSLQHF	TGTGCCAGCACCAAGGGGTGGCAGGGCCAATCGCTCCAGCATTTT
TRBD2	TRBV4-2	NA	TRBJ2-5	CASSQALAGPQETQYF	TGTGCCAGCAGCCAAGCGCTAGCGGGGCCCCAAGAGACCCAGTACTTC
TRBD2	TRBV6-2/TRBV6-3	NA	TRBJ2-1	CASSYGTSGSYNEQFF	TGTGCCAGCAGTTACGGGACTAGCGGCTCCTACAATGAGCAGTTCTTC
NA	TRBV18	NA	TRBJ1-5	CASSPEGIRSEPQHF	TGTGCCAGCTCACCGGAGGGGATAAGGTCAGAGCCCCAGCATTTT
NA	TRBV7-3	NA	TRBJ2-1	CASSRPGASPYNEQFF	TGTGCCAGCAGCCGCCCAGGGGCATCACCCTACAATGAGCAGTTCTTC
NA	TRBV9	NA	TRBJ2-3	CASSVGRWGGSSTDTQYF	TGTGCCAGCAGCGTAGGTCGTTGGGGGGGCTCTAGCACAGATACGCAGTATTTT
TRBD1	TRBV19	NA	TRBJ2-1	CASSPYTGTGYNEQFF	TGTGCCAGTAGTCCCTACACCGGGACAGGGTACAATGAGCAGTTCTTC
TRBD1	TRBV5-1	few	TRBJ1-5	CASSAGDRGFDQPQHF	TGCGCCAGCAGCGCAGGGGACAGGGGCTTCGATCAGCCCCAGCATTTT